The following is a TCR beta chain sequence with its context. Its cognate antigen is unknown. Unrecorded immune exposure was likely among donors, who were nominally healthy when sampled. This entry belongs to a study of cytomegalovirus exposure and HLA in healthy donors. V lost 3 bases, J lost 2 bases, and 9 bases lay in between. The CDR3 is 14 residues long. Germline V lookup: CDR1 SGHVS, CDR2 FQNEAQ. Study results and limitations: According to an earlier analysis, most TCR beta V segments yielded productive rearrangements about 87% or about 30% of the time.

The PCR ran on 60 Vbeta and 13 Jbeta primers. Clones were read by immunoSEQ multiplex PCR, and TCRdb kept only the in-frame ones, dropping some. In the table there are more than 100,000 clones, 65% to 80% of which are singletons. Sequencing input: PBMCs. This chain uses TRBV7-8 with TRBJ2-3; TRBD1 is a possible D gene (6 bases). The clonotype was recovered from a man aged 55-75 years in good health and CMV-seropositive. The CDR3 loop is CASSFGQFTDTQYF. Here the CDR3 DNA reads TGTGCCAGCAGCTTTGGACAGTTCACAGATACGCAGTATTTT.